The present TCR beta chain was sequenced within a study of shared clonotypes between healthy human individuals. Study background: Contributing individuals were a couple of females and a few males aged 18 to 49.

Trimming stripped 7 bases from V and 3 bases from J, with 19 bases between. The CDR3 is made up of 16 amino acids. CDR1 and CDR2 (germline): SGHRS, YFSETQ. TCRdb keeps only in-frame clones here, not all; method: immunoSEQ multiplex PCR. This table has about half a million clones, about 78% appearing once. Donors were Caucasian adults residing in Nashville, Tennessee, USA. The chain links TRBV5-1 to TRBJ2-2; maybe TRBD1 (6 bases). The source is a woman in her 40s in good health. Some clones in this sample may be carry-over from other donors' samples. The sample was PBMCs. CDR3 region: CASLEGGSVDTGELFF. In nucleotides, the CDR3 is TGCGCCAGCTTAGAAGGGGGATCGGTAGACACCGGGGAGCTGTTTTTT.